This TCR beta chain was captured in a study of cytomegalovirus exposure and HLA in healthy donors. The wider study: Inside one of the first data releases sat tens of millions of unique TCRs taken from HLA-typed donors. Broader study findings: Relative to the approximately 680-donor mean, N-insertions were reportedly fewer in an Asian-associated ancestry cluster in a later analysis. Cytomegalovirus association was listed for approximately 150 TCR beta chains.

PCR was performed using 60 Vbeta and 13 Jbeta primers. In the authors' methods: A later analysis tallied some 80 million unique TCR beta chains, about 11 million of them shared. TCRdb's table, derived via immunoSEQ multiplex PCR, lists solely in-frame clones and lacks some. V and J calls and clone size are those listed in that table; D and trimming were worked out from the DNA. The sample's table shows some 42,000 clones. Trimming removed 4 bases from V and 8 bases from J, with 17 bases in between. Germline CDR1 and CDR2: MGHRA and YSYEKL. The CDR3 loop spans 14 amino acids. On this clone: The antigen is unknown.

The source of this sequence is a man aged 30-40 years in good health and CMV-seronegative. Sequenced input: PBMCs. This chain uses TRBV4-1 with TRBJ1-2; the D gene is possibly TRBD1 (6 bases). Here the CDR3 DNA reads TGCGCCAGCAGCCCACCGCGGGGGGCCGCGGGCTACACCTTC. Translated, it gives CASSPPRGAAGYTF.